This TCR beta chain appears in the sequencing data of a study of T-cell reconstitution after alpha-beta-depleted transplantation in children. Unique molecular identifiers were incorporated into the prepared TCRbeta library. A single record per CDR3 protein comes from TCRdb applying MiXCR to the PCR reads. The sample contains 250,000 to 400,000 distinct CDR3 sequences, around 25% of which appear only once. CDR1 SGHAT and CDR2 FQDESV come from the germline V gene (reference sequence). The CDR3 runs 16 residues. The trim removed 0 bases at V and 6 bases at J, leaving 7 bases unmatched. This TCR was sampled from a male patient between 10 and 17 years old who had a stem cell transplant for acute lymphoblastic leukemia, so the T cells may come from the graft donor. The sequencing here drew on PBMCs, mostly from graft donor cells, taken 180 days after TCRalphabeta/CD19-depleted stem cell transplant. V usage is TRBV11-1 and J usage is TRBJ2-2; 7 bases match TRBD2. CDR3 in amino acids: CASSLAGGSIAGELFF. For the CDR3, the DNA is TGTGCCAGCAGCTTAGCGGGCGGGAGTATCGCCGGGGAGCTGTTTTTT.